Below, 27 T cell receptor beta chains from the same sample are listed, as sequenced in a study of T cells in Graves' hyperthyroidism and ophthalmopathy. There were TCR beta CDR3 regions amplified from RNA transcripts. TCR CDR3 regions were first amplified by RT-PCR with HTBI primers. TCRdb passed the multiplex PCR reads through MiXCR, listing each CDR3 protein once. The top ten hold roughly a tenth of the sample, which has 80,000 to 100,000 distinct CDR3 sequences, roughly 39% seen once. The sample consisted of peripheral blood or thyroid tissue (not recorded which). The receptors shown here come from a woman in her twenties or thirties with Graves' hyperthyroidism.

This rearrangement joins TRBV28 to TRBJ2-7; the match to TRBD1 covers 8 bases. CDR3 length: 14 residues. V trimming: 7 bases; J trimming: 2 bases; junction bases outside the gene matches: 7. The germline V gene encodes CDR1 MDHEN and CDR2 SYDVKM. The CDR3 sequence: CASNKNRGTYEQYF. The CDR3 DNA is TGTGCCAGCAACAAGAACAGGGGGACCTACGAGCAGTACTTC.

This clonotype occurred once. The chain has TRBV7-4 and TRBJ1-6; TRBD1 might be the D (6 bases). Germline-derived CDR1 and CDR2 are SGHVT and SQSDAQ. The V gene lost 5 bases and the J gene lost 10 bases, with 15 bases spanning the gap. The CDR3 runs to 14 residues. The CDR3, as DNA: TGTGCCAGCAGCGTGGGACACCGAACGTCACCCCTCCACTTT. Residues: CASSVGHRTSPLHF.

This clonotype was observed many times. V and J are TRBV7-9 and TRBJ2-5, with D tentatively TRBD1 (5 bases). Deletions cut 6 bases from V and 2 bases from J, with 13 bases between. The length of the CDR3 is 14 residues. Per the germline V gene, CDR1 is SEHNR and CDR2 is FQNEAQ (reference sequence). CDR3 nucleotide sequence: TGTGCCAGCAGTACTGCGGACAATCAAGAGACCCAGTACTTC. It specifies CASSTADNQETQYF. The complete variable domain, with remaining parts taken from reference TRBV7-9 and TRBJ2-5, reads DTGVSQNPRHKITKRGQNVTFRCDPISEHNRLYWYRQTLGQGPEFLTYFQNEAQLEKSRLLSDRFSAERPKGSFSTLEIQRTEQGDSAMYLCASSTADNQETQYFGPGTRLLVL.

Ten or more counts support this clonotype. This rearrangement joins TRBV12-3 or TRBV12-4 to TRBJ2-7, with TRBD2 identical over 9 bases. The V segment lost 7 bases and the J segment 6 bases; nucleotides outside the gene matches: 10. The CDR3 extends over 14 amino acids. CDR3 nucleotide sequence: TGTGCCAGCACTATAGGTAGCGGGAGTGCCGAGCAGTACTTC. Its translation: CASTIGSGSAEQYF.

Concerning this clonotype itself: One junction end disagrees with the germline gene, perhaps due to a read error. V gene TRBV18 combines with J gene TRBJ1-6, with 9 positions matching TRBD1. This CDR3 spans 14 amino acids. Germline V gives CDR1 KGHSH, CDR2 LQKENI. The CDR3, as DNA: TGTGCCAGCTCACCTCGGGACAGGGATTCACCCCCCCACTTT. Its translation is CASSPRDRDSPPHF.

This clonotype was observed a handful of times. This chain uses TRBV18 with TRBJ1-2, with D perhaps matching TRBD1 (6 bases). CDR1 is KGHSH, CDR2 LQKENI, per germline. The CDR3 is 13 residues long. V lost 5 bases to trimming and J lost 6 bases, with 13 bases between them. CDR3 DNA: TGTGCCAGCTCAGAAACAGGGAGAGATGGCTACACCTTC. Amino acids: CASSETGRDGYTF. The entire variable domain, with the rest obtained from reference TRBV18 and TRBJ1-2, is as follows: NAGVMQNPRHLVRRRGQEARLRCSPMKGHSHVYWYRQLPEEGLKFMVYLQKENIIDESGMPKERFSAEFPKEGPSILRIQQVVRGDSAAYFCASSETGRDGYTFGSGTRLTVV.

This chain connects TRBV10-3 to TRBJ2-7; TRBD2 agrees at 9 bases. This CDR3 is 15 amino acids long. V was clipped by 5 bases and J by 5 bases; unmatched bases: 10. The germline V gene has CDR1 ENHRY and CDR2 SYGVKD. CDR3 residues: CAISHKREASHEQYF. In DNA, the CDR3 is TGTGCCATCAGTCACAAGCGGGAGGCATCCCACGAGCAGTACTTC.

This clonotype has at least ten counts. The rearrangement uses TRBV20-1 and TRBJ2-7; 12 bases line up with TRBD2. CDR3 length: 14 residues. V lost 1 base to trimming and J lost 4 bases; unmatched junction nucleotides: 2. Germline assignment: CDR1 DFQATT and CDR2 SNEGSKA (reference sequence). CDR3 residues: CSARGTSGIYEQYF. The CDR3 region has the DNA TGCAGTGCTAGAGGGACTAGCGGGATATACGAGCAGTACTTC.

This chain links TRBV7-9 with TRBJ2-7; 10 nucleotides align to TRBD2. The CDR3 extends over 14 amino acids. Germline CDR1 reads SEHNR; CDR2 reads FQNEAQ (reference sequence). With V trimmed by 5 bases and J by 6 bases, 7 bases remained unmatched. The CDR3 reads CASSRTSGATEQYF. The CDR3 region has the DNA TGTGCCAGCAGCAGAACTAGCGGGGCAACCGAGCAGTACTTC.

Concerning this clonotype itself: At one boundary the junction diverges from the germline segment, which might be a read error. This chain connects TRBV7-3 to TRBJ2-7, with 10 bases matching TRBD2. The CDR3 consists of 15 residues. Germline V gene sequence: CDR1 SGHTA, CDR2 FQGTGA. Here the CDR3 reads CASSRRGLAVYEQYF. The CDR3 DNA reads as TGTGCTAGCAGTCGGAGAGGACTAGCGGTCTACGAGCAGTACTTC.

This clonotype was observed a few times. J is TRBJ2-3 and V is TRBV5-1, with 7 bases aligning to TRBD1. V lost 5 bases, J lost 6 bases, and 9 bases stayed unmatched. CDR1 and CDR2 (germline): SGHRS, YFSETQ. This CDR3 spans 14 amino acids. CDR3 coding DNA: TGCGCCAGCAGAACAGGGGCCCTCATGGATACGCAGTATTTT. This sequence encodes CASRTGALMDTQYF. The full variable domain, completed using reference TRBV5-1 and TRBJ2-3, is KAGVTQTPRYLIKTRGQQVTLSCSPISGHRSVSWYQQTPGQGLQFLFEYFSETQRNKGNFPGRFSGRQFSNSRSEMNVSTLELGDSALYLCASRTGALMDTQYFGPGTRLTVL.

In nucleotides, the CDR3 is TGTGCCAGCAGTGTTCAGGGGTTACTGACTGAAGCTTTCTTT. This translates into CASSVQGLLTEAFF. This chain links TRBV27 with TRBJ1-1; D may be TRBD1 (6 bases). CDR1 and CDR2 (germline): MNHEY, SMNVEV (reference sequence). V lost 5 bases and J 5 bases, leaving 15 bases between the germline ends. There are 14 residues in the CDR3.

This clonotype was recorded many times. The gene calls are TRBV5-1 and TRBJ2-2; D is perhaps TRBD2 (6 bases). The V end was cut by 6 bases, the J end by 1 base, with 13 bases between. The CDR3 has 15 amino acids. Germline CDR1 reads SGHRS; CDR2 reads YFSETQ. CDR3 amino acids: CASKEGGQNTGELFF. The CDR3 bases are TGCGCCAGCAAGGAGGGAGGACAGAACACCGGGGAGCTGTTTTTT.

Only a few counts were recorded for this clonotype. V is TRBV28 and J is TRBJ2-7; TRBD1 matches 9 bases. The germline CDR1 and CDR2 sequences are MDHEN and SYDVKM. CDR3 length equals 13 residues. The V segment lost 5 bases and the J segment 9 bases; nucleotides outside the gene matches: 8. The CDR3 sequence: CASSPWDRVGQYF. CDR3 nucleotide sequence: TGTGCCAGCAGTCCCTGGGACAGGGTGGGGCAGTACTTC.

Many counts were recorded for this clonotype. The chain has TRBV4-1 and TRBJ2-2; D is undetermined. Between the trimmed V and J ends, which lost 2 bases and 1 base, there was a span of 8 bases. The V gene's germline CDR1 is MGHRA and CDR2 YSYEKL. The CDR3 covers 15 residues. The CDR3 region has the DNA TGCGCCAGCAGCCAAAGGGAACGGAACACCGGGGAGCTGTTTTTT. It encodes CASSQRERNTGELFF.

The chain has TRBV28 and TRBJ1-5; unclear D gene. Germline-derived CDR1 and CDR2 are MDHEN and SYDVKM. This CDR3 is 12 amino acids long. With 5 bases removed from V and 7 bases from J, the gap between germline ends came to 9 bases. CDR3 sequence: CASSILGQPQHF. The CDR3 coding sequence is TGTGCCAGCAGTATATTAGGGCAGCCCCAGCATTTT.

There are many counts of this clonotype. The chain joins TRBV30 to TRBJ2-5; TRBD2 matches 9 bases. The CDR3 totals 15 residues. Losses at the gene ends were 0 bases for V and 3 bases for J; bases not matched to a gene: 5. Germline values: CDR1 GTSNPN, CDR2 SVGIG (reference sequence). Here the CDR3 reads CAWSVQGLAKETQYF. In DNA form, the CDR3 reads TGTGCCTGGAGTGTACAGGGACTAGCTAAAGAGACCCAGTACTTC.

This clonotype was counted ten times or more. V is TRBV19 and J is TRBJ2-7; a possible D gene is TRBD2 (6 bases). The ends were cut back, 3 bases at V and 2 bases at J, with 14 bases in the middle. This CDR3 has 15 amino acids. Germline loops: CDR1 LNHDA, CDR2 SQIVND (reference sequence). This CDR3 is CASSIKIAEPYEQYF. CDR3 sequence (DNA): TGTGCCAGTAGTATTAAAATAGCGGAACCCTACGAGCAGTACTTC.

This clonotype was found many times. V gene TRBV6-5 combines with J gene TRBJ2-7; 7 bases align to TRBD2. This CDR3 region has 12 residues. Germline V gives CDR1 MNHEY, CDR2 SVGAGI. Trimming cost V 6 bases and J 7 bases; bases outside gene matches: 6. CDR3 region: CASRGRGGEQYF. CDR3 bases: TGTGCCAGCAGAGGACGGGGAGGGGAGCAGTACTTC.

In its sample, this clonotype was seen many times. The rearrangement links TRBV9 to TRBJ1-4; D possibly corresponds to TRBD1 (5 bases). Trimming removed 3 bases from V and 8 bases from J, with 14 bases in between. This CDR3 has 14 residues. CDR1 is SGDLS, CDR2 YYNGEE, per germline. The CDR3 region has the DNA TGTGCCAGCAGCGCCCCAGGGTGGAGGGAAAAACTGTTTTTT. It codes for CASSAPGWREKLFF.

This clonotype has just one count. The chain carries TRBV2 and TRBJ1-4; the D gene is possibly TRBD1 (6 bases). Germline V gene data show CDR1 as SNHLY and CDR2 as FYNNEI. There are 13 residues in the CDR3. V was trimmed by 2 bases and J by 7 bases, leaving 8 bases between them. This CDR3 is CASSEQGSEKLFF. In DNA form, the CDR3 reads TGTGCCAGCAGTGAACAGGGGAGTGAAAAACTGTTTTTT. Together with reference TRBV2 and TRBJ1-4, the CDR3 gives the full variable domain: EPEVTQTPSHQVTQMGQEVILRCVPISNHLYFYWYRQILGQKVEFLVSFYNNEISEKSEIFDDQFSVERPDGSNFTLKIRSTKLEDSAMYFCASSEQGSEKLFFGSGTQLSVL.

Many counts were recorded for this clonotype. The chain has TRBV6-6 and TRBJ2-7; D not certain. Trimming took off 2 bases at V and 5 bases at J, with 13 bases between the two ends. Germline V CDR1 and CDR2: MNHNY, SVGAGI (reference sequence). CDR3 length: 14 amino acids. The CDR3 region has the DNA TGTGCCAGCAGTTACGTGGGATCTACGGACGAGCAGTACTTC. Protein product: CASSYVGSTDEQYF.

About this clonotype itself: The junction shows a germline mismatch at one end, possibly a read error. CDR3: CASSPGDTRYF. The CDR3 DNA reads as TGTGCCAGCTCACCGGGGGATACGCGGTATTTT. V usage is TRBV7-8 and J usage is TRBJ2-3; the D gene is possibly TRBD2 (6 bases). Per germline, CDR1 SGHVS and CDR2 FQNEAQ. The CDR3 runs to 11 residues.

As concerns this clonotype: Relative to the germline gene, one junction end is altered; a read error may explain this. The chain couples TRBV7-8 to TRBJ2-3; a weak D match, TRBD2 (6 bases). The CDR3 is 17 amino acids. Germline V gene data show CDR1 as SGHVS and CDR2 as FQNEAQ. The CDR3 sequence is CASSPPRLRGNTDTQYF. The CDR3 DNA is TGCGCCAGCAGCCCGCCACGTCTCCGCGGGAACACAGATACGCAGTATTTT. Supplemented by reference TRBV7-8 and TRBJ2-3, the full variable domain reads GAGVSQSPRYKVAKRGQDVALRCDPISGHVSLFWYQQALGQGPEFLTYFQNEAQLDKSGLPSDRFFAERPEGSVSTLKIQRTQQEDSAVYLCASSPPRLRGNTDTQYFGPGTRLTVL.

This chain connects TRBV7-6 to TRBJ2-7; TRBD2 matches 12 bases. There are 16 residues in the CDR3. Trimming cost V 5 bases and J 2 bases; bases outside gene matches: 7. Germline CDR1 SGHVS, CDR2 FNYEAQ. The CDR3 coding sequence is TGTGCCAGCAGCCCGGGGACTAGCGGGCCGACCTACGAGCAGTACTTC. Translating gives CASSPGTSGPTYEQYF. Supplemented by reference TRBV7-6 and TRBJ2-7, the full variable domain reads GAGVSQSPRYKVTKRGQDVALRCDPISGHVSLYWYRQALGQGPEFLTYFNYEAQQDKSGLPNDRFSAERPEGSISTLTIQRTEQRDSAMYRCASSPGTSGPTYEQYFGPGTRLTVT.

V usage is TRBV10-3 and J usage is TRBJ1-1; no clear D gene. V lost 0 bases to trimming and J lost 0 bases, with 5 bases between them. The CDR3 is 14 residues long. Germline V gives CDR1 ENHRY, CDR2 SYGVKD. This CDR3 is CAISESTVNTEAFF. For the CDR3, the DNA is TGTGCCATCAGTGAGTCAACAGTGAACACTGAAGCTTTCTTT.

CDR3 in DNA: TGTGCCAGCAGTTTAGCCGGGACAGGGGCCGAGCAGTACTTC. This gives the protein CASSLAGTGAEQYF. The chain links TRBV7-3 to TRBJ2-7; 10 bases are shared with TRBD1. Germline V CDR1 and CDR2: SGHTA, FQGTGA. The CDR3 is 14 amino acids. J lost 6 bases, V lost 6 bases, and 8 bases had no gene match.